This T cell receptor beta chain was observed in a study of vaccination and CD4 T cells after COVID-19. For the study at large: The makeup of the convalescents was six males and four females, two of them Hispanic. Median time from COVID diagnosis to post-COVID sampling was over 80 days (35 to 161).

Sequence data for DNA of cultured CD4+ T cells were generated by the Oncomine TCR Beta short-read assay. TCRdb itself ran the PCR reads through MiXCR, one entry per CDR3 protein. Seen here are 9,500 to 15,000 distinct CDR3 sequences, roughly 50% observed once, and the top ten hold roughly 17%. Of note for this clonotype: Its antigen is currently unknown.

With 4 bases clipped from V and 3 bases from J, the junction kept 2 bases outside the gene matches. Germline loops: CDR1 SGHRS, CDR2 YFSETQ. The CDR3 sequence is 14 residues long. The sample's treatment: approximately 10-day PBMC culture with coronavirus spike peptide pools or control peptides (ViraFEST assay). It was with roughly 10 IU/ml IL-2 and roughly 9.4 ug/ml peptide pools that 2 million to 2.5 million PBMCs per well were cultured. With fresh IL-2 medium, half the medium was replaced on days 3 and 7. The chain employs TRBV5-1 and TRBJ1-2; TRBD1 matches at 11 bases. The clonotype originates from a human donor with COVID-19. The material was cultured CD4+ T cells from blood, obtained after SARS-CoV-2 vaccination. The CDR3 reads CASSQGQGDYGYTF. The CDR3 nucleotides read TGCGCCAGCAGCCAGGGACAGGGGGACTATGGCTACACCTTC. Supplemented by reference TRBV5-1 and TRBJ1-2, the full variable domain reads KAGVTQTPRYLIKTRGQQVTLSCSPISGHRSVSWYQQTPGQGLQFLFEYFSETQRNKGNFPGRFSGRQFSNSRSEMNVSTLELGDSALYLCASSQGQGDYGYTFGSGTRLTVV.